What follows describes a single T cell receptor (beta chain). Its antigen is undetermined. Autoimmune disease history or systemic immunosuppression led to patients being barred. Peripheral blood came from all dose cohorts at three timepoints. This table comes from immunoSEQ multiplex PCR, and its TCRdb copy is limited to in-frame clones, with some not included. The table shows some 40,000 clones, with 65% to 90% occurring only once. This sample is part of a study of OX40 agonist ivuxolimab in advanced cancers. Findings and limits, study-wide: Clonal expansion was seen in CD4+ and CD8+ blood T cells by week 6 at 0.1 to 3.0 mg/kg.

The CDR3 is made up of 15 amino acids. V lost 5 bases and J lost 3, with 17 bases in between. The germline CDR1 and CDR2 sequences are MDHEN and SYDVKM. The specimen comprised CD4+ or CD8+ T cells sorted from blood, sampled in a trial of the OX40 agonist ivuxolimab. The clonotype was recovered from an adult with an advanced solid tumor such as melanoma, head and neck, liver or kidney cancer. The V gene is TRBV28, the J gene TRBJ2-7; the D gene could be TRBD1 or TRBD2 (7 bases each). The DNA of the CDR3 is TGTGCCAGCAGTCCCAGCGGGACAGAGATCTACGAGCAGTACTTC. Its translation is CASSPSGTEIYEQYF.